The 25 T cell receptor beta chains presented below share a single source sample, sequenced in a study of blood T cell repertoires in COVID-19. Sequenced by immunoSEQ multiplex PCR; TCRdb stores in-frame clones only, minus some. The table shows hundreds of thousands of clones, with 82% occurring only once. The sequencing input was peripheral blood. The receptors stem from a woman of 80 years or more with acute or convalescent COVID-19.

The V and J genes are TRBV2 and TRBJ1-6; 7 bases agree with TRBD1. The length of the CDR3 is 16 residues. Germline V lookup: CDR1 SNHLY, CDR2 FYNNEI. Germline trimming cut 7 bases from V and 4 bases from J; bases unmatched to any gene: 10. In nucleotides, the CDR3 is TGTGCCAGCACTCAATCGACAGGGCCTTATAATTCACCCCTCCACTTT. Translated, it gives CASTQSTGPYNSPLHF. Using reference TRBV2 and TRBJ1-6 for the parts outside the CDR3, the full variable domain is EPEVTQTPSHQVTQMGQEVILRCVPISNHLYFYWYRQILGQKVEFLVSFYNNEISEKSEIFDDQFSVERPDGSNFTLKIRSTKLEDSAMYFCASTQSTGPYNSPLHFGNGTRLTVT.

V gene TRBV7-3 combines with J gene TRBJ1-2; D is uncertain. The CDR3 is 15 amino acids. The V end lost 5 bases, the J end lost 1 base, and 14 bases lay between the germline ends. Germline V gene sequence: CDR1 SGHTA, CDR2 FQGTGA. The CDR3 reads CASSPSWSDNYGYTF. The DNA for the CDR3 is TGTGCCAGCAGCCCGTCGTGGAGTGATAACTATGGCTACACCTTC.

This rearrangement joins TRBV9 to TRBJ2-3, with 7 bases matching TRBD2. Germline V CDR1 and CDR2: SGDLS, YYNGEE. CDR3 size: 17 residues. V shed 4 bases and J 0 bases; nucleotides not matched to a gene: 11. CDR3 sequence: CASSPLGAGPSTDTQYF. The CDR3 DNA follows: TGTGCCAGCAGCCCCCTGGGAGCGGGACCTAGCACAGATACGCAGTATTTT.

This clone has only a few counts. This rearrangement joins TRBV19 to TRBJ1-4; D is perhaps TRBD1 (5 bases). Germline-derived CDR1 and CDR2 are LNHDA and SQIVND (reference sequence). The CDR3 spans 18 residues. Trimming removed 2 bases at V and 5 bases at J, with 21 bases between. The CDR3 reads CASSIRAGRINYNEKLFF. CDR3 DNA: TGTGCCAGTAGTATAAGGGCAGGGAGGATCAACTACAATGAAAAACTGTTTTTT.

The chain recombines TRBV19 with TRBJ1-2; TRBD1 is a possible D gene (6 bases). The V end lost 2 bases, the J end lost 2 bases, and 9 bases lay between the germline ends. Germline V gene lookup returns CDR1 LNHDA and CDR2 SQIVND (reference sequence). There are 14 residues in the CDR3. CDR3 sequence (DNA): TGTGCCAGTAGTATACGCCAGGGGAACTATGGCTACACCTTC. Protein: CASSIRQGNYGYTF.

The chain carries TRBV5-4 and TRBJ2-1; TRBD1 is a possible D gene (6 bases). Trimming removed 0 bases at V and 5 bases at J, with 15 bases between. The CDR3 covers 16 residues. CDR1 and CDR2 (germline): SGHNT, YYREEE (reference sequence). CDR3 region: CASSLGLRTADNEQFF. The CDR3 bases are TGTGCCAGCAGCTTGGGCTTACGGACAGCGGACAATGAGCAGTTCTTC.

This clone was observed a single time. The CDR3 bases are TGTGCCAGCAGTGGATTGATCGGGGGGCGCGACGGGGAGCTGTTTTTT. It translates to CASSGLIGGRDGELFF. This chain uses TRBV2 with TRBJ2-2; tentatively, D is TRBD2 (7 bases). Trimming pared 4 bases from V and 7 bases from J, leaving 19 bases between. The CDR3 extends over 16 amino acids. Germline CDR1 and CDR2: SNHLY and FYNNEI.

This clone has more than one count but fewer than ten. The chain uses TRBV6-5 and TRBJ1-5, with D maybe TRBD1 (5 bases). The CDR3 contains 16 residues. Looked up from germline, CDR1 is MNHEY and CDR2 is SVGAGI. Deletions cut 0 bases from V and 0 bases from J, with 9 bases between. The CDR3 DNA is TGTGCCAGCAGTTACTCGTGGGGGGATAGCAATCAGCCCCAGCATTTT. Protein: CASSYSWGDSNQPQHF.

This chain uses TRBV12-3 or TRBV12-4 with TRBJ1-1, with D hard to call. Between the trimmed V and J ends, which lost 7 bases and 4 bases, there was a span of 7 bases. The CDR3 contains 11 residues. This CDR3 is CASTPGTEAFF. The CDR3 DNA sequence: TGTGCCAGCACCCCAGGCACTGAAGCTTTCTTT.

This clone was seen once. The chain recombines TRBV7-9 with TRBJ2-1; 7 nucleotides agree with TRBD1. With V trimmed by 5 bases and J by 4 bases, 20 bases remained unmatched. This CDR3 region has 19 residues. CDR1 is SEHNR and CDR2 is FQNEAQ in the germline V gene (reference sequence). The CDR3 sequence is CASSPQSRAYRGRYNEQFF. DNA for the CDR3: TGTGCCAGCAGCCCTCAGAGCAGGGCCTACAGGGGTCGGTACAATGAGCAGTTCTTC.

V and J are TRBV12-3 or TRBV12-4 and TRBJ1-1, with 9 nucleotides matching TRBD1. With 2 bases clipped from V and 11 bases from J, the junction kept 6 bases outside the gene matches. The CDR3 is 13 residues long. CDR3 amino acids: CASSLLGQGYAFF. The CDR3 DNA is TGTGCCAGCAGTTTATTAGGACAGGGGTATGCTTTCTTT.

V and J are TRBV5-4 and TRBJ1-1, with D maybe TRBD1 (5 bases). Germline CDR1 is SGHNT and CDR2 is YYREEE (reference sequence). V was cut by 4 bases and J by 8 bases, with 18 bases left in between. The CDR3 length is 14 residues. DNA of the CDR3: TGTGCCAGCAGCCGAGGGTCGGCGGGGACCGAAGCTTTCTTT. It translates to CASSRGSAGTEAFF.

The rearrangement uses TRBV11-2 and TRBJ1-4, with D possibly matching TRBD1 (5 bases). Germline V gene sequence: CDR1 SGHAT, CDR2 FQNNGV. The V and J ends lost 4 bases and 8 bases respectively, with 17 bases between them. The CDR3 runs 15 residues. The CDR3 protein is CASSSAGLSDEKLFF. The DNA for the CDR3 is TGTGCCAGCAGCTCAGCGGGACTTTCAGACGAAAAACTGTTTTTT.

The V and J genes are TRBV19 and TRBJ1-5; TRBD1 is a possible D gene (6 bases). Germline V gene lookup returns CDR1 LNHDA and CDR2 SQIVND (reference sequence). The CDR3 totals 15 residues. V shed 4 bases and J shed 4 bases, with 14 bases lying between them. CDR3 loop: CASSTPQGRNQPQHF. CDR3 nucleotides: TGTGCCAGTAGTACCCCTCAGGGGCGGAATCAGCCCCAGCATTTT. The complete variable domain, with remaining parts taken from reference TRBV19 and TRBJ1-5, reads DGGITQSPKYLFRKEGQNVTLSCEQNLNHDAMYWYRQDPGQGLRLIYYSQIVNDFQKGDIAEGYSVSREKKESFPLTVTSAQKNPTAFYLCASSTPQGRNQPQHFGDGTRLSIL.

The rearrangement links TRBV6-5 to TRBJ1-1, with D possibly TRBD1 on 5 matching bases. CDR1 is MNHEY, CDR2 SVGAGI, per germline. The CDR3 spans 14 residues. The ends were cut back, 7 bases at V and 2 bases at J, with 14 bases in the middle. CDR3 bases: TGTGCCAGCACCCCGGGGGGAGTAAACACTGAAGCTTTCTTT. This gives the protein CASTPGGVNTEAFF.

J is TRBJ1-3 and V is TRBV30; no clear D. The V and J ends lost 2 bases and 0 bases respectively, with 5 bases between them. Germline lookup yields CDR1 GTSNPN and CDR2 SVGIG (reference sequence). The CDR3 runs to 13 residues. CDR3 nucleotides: TGTGCCTGGAGTCGTTACTCTGGAAACACCATATATTTT. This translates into CAWSRYSGNTIYF.

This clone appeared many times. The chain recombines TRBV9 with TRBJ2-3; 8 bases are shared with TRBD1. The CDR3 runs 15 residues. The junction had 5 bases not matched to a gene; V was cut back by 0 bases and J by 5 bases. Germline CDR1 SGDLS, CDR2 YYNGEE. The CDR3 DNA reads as TGTGCCAGCAGCGTAGCCGGACAGGGAAGAGATACGCAGTATTTT. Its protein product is CASSVAGQGRDTQYF. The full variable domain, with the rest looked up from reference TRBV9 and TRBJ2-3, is DSGVTQTPKHLITATGQRVTLRCSPRSGDLSVYWYQQSLDQGLQFLIQYYNGEERAKGNILERFSAQQFPDLHSELNLSSLELGDSALYFCASSVAGQGRDTQYFGPGTRLTVL.

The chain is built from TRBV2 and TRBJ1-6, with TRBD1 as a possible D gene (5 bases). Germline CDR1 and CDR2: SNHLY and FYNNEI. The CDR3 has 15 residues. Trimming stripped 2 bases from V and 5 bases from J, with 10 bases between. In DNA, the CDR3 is TGTGCCAGCAGTGAACAGGGTCAAAATAATTCACCCCTCCACTTT. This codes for CASSEQGQNNSPLHF. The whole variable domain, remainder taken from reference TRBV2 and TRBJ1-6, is EPEVTQTPSHQVTQMGQEVILRCVPISNHLYFYWYRQILGQKVEFLVSFYNNEISEKSEIFDDQFSVERPDGSNFTLKIRSTKLEDSAMYFCASSEQGQNNSPLHFGNGTRLTVT.

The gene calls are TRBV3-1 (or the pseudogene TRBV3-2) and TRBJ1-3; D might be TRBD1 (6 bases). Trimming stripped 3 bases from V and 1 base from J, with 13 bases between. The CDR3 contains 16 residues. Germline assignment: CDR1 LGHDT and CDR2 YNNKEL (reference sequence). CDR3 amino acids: CASSHGQLLSGNTIYF. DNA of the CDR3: TGTGCCAGCAGCCATGGACAGCTCCTATCTGGAAACACCATATATTTT.

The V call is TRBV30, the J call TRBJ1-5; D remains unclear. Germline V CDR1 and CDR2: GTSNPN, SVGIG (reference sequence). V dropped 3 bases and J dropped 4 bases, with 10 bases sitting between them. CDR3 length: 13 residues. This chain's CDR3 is CAWRGAGNQPQHF. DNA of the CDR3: TGTGCCTGGAGGGGCGCGGGAAATCAGCCCCAGCATTTT.

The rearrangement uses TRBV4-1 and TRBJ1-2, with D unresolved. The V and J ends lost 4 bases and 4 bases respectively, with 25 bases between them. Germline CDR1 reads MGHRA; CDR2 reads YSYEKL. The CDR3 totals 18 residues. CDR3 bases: TGCGCCAGCAGCCTGTTGGTCCCCCGAAACAGCCATTCCTATGGCTACACCTTC. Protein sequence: CASSLLVPRNSHSYGYTF.

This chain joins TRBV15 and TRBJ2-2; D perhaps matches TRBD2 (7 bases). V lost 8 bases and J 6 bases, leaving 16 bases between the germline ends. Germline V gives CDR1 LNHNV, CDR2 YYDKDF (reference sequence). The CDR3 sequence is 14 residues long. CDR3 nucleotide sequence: TGTGCCACCGGGAGGGGGGGCCCCGCCGGGGAGCTGTTTTTT. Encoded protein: CATGRGGPAGELFF.

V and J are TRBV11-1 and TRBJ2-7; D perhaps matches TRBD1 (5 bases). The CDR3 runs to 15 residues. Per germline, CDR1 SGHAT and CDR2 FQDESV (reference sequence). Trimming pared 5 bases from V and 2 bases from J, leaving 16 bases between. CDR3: CASSLTLGPTYEQYF. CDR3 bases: TGTGCCAGCAGCCTAACCCTGGGGCCTACCTACGAGCAGTACTTC. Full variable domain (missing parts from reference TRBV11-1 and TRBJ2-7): EAEVAQSPRYKITEKSQAVAFWCDPISGHATLYWYRQILGQGPELLVQFQDESVVDDSQLPKDRFSAERLKGVDSTLKIQPAELGDSAMYLCASSLTLGPTYEQYFGPGTRLTVT.

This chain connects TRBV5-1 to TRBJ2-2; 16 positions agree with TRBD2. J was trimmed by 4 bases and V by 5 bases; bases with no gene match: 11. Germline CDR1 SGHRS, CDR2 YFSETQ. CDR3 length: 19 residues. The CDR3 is CASRQTGTSGGAATGELFF. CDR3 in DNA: TGCGCCAGCAGACAAACAGGGACTAGCGGGGGGGCCGCCACCGGGGAGCTGTTTTTT.

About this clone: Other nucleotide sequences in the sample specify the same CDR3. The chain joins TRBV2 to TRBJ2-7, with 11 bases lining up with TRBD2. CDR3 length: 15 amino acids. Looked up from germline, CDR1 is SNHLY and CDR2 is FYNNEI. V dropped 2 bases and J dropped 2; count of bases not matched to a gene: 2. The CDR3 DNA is TGTGCCAGCAGTGAACTAGCGGGGGGTCCCTACGAGCAGTACTTC. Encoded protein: CASSELAGGPYEQYF. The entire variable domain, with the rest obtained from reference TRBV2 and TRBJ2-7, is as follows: EPEVTQTPSHQVTQMGQEVILRCVPISNHLYFYWYRQILGQKVEFLVSFYNNEISEKSEIFDDQFSVERPDGSNFTLKIRSTKLEDSAMYFCASSELAGGPYEQYFGPGTRLTVT.